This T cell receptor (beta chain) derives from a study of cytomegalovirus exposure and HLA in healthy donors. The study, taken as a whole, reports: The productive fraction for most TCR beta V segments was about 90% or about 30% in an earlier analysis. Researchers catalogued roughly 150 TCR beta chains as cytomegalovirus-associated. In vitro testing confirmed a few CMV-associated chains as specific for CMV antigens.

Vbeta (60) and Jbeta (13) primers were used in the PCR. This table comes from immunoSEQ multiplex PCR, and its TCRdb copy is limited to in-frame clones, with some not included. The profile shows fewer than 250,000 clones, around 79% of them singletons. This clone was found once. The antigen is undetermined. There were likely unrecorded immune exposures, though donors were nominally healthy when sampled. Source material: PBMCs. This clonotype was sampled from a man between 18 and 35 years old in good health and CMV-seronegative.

CDR3 nucleotide sequence: TGTGCCAGCAGGTCTGGGACTAGATGGGATGAGCAGTTCTTC. Its protein is CASRSGTRWDEQFF. This chain joins TRBV6-5 and TRBJ2-1, with TRBD2 matching 8 bases. There are 14 residues in the CDR3. Losses at the gene ends were 6 bases for V and 8 bases for J; bases not matched to a gene: 9. Per germline, CDR1 MNHEY and CDR2 SVGAGI.